These 23 T cell receptor beta chains came from one sample sequenced in a study of T cells in Graves' hyperthyroidism and ophthalmopathy. Amplification targeted TCR beta CDR3 regions from RNA transcripts. An initial round of RT-PCR targeting the TCR CDR3 relied on the HTBI primer set. Each CDR3 protein is one row after TCRdb ran MiXCR on the multiplex PCR reads. The sample lists about 600,000 distinct CDR3 sequences; more than 13% were seen once. The sample consisted of blood. These receptors came from a woman aged 18-29 years with Graves' ophthalmopathy.

The chain couples TRBV7-9 to TRBJ2-4; 11 bases agree with TRBD2. Losses at the gene ends were 2 bases for V and 6 bases for J; bases not matched to a gene: 12. The CDR3 is 18 amino acids. CDR1 SEHNR and CDR2 FQNEAQ come from the germline V gene (reference sequence). This CDR3 reads CASSLRLAGRGMRNIQYF. CDR3 nucleotides: TGTGCCAGCAGCTTAAGACTAGCGGGACGGGGTATGAGAAACATTCAGTACTTC. Using reference TRBV7-9 and TRBJ2-4 for the parts outside the CDR3, the full variable domain is DTGVSQNPRHKITKRGQNVTFRCDPISEHNRLYWYRQTLGQGPEFLTYFQNEAQLEKSRLLSDRFSAERPKGSFSTLEIQRTEQGDSAMYLCASSLRLAGRGMRNIQYFGAGTRLSVL.

This clonotype was observed many times. The junction and the germline gene differ at one end; a read error may be behind it. The chain joins TRBV20-1 to TRBJ2-5; D might be TRBD1 (7 bases). The CDR3 loop spans 11 amino acids. Per germline, CDR1 DFQATT and CDR2 SNEGSKA (reference sequence). The CDR3 nucleotides are TGCAGTGCTAGAGTCGGAGGGGGCCAGCACTTC. Translating it yields CSARVGGGQHF.

V gene TRBV12-3 or TRBV12-4 combines with J gene TRBJ1-5; D is possibly TRBD1 (5 bases). Trimming removed 6 bases at V and 5 bases at J, with 14 bases between. This CDR3 contains 14 residues. The CDR3 is CASRGGGSYQPQHF. The CDR3 DNA is TGTGCCAGCAGGGGGGGTGGGTCGTATCAGCCCCAGCATTTT.

The genes are TRBV27 and TRBJ2-4; 11 bases line up with TRBD2. V was pared by 5 bases and J by 2 bases, with 11 bases of the junction left unmatched. Germline V gives CDR1 MNHEY, CDR2 SMNVEV (reference sequence). This CDR3 is 18 amino acids long. The CDR3 region has the DNA TGTGCCAGCAGTCCAAGACTAGCGGGATTGGTAACCAAAAACATTCAGTACTTC. This translates into CASSPRLAGLVTKNIQYF.

As regards this clonotype: A clone one base away is much larger, so this may be a read error. The chain uses TRBV2 and TRBJ2-3, with 14 bases lining up with TRBD2. The CDR3 has 12 amino acids. Trimming removed 4 bases from V and 13 bases from J; junction bases left unmatched: 1. CDR1 and CDR2 from the germline V gene are SNHLY and FYNNEI. CDR3 amino acids: CASSVGLAGEYF. DNA for the CDR3: TGTGCCAGCAGTGTGGGACTAGCGGGGGAGTATTTT.

The rearrangement uses TRBV6-1 and TRBJ1-2; D is unresolved. The CDR3 totals 11 residues. Trimming shortened V by 6 bases and J by 7 bases, and 9 bases separated the two germline ends. The germline V gene has CDR1 MNHNS and CDR2 SASEGT. CDR3 amino acids: CASSERGGYTF. The CDR3, as DNA: TGTGCCAGCAGCGAACGGGGTGGCTACACCTTC.

This clonotype was found a few times. Here the CDR3 reads CASSRRGTSAREQFF. Written as DNA, the CDR3 is TGTGCCAGCAGCCGAAGGGGGACTAGCGCGCGGGAGCAGTTCTTC. This sequence joins TRBV3-1 and TRBJ2-1, with TRBD2 matching over 10 bases. CDR1 and CDR2 (germline): LGHDT, YNNKEL (reference sequence). The CDR3 loop spans 15 amino acids. V lost 4 bases, J lost 10 bases, and 10 bases stayed unmatched.

This clonotype was recorded many times. CDR3: CASSPGGIVITDTQYF. CDR3 bases: TGTGCCAGCAGCCCCGGGGGGATCGTTATCACAGATACGCAGTATTTT. This sequence joins TRBV7-9 and TRBJ2-3, with 7 bases matching TRBD2. This CDR3 spans 16 amino acids. V dropped 5 bases and J dropped 2; count of bases not matched to a gene: 10. Germline V gene data show CDR1 as SEHNR and CDR2 as FQNEAQ (reference sequence).

This clonotype was recorded many times. V gene TRBV20-1 combines with J gene TRBJ2-7; D is unresolved. Germline values: CDR1 DFQATT, CDR2 SNEGSKA (reference sequence). Trimming cost V 6 bases and J 0 bases, with 12 bases left between them. There are 13 residues in the CDR3. CDR3 DNA: TGCAGTGCAGAAGACAAGGGCTCCTACGAGCAGTACTTC. Amino acid sequence: CSAEDKGSYEQYF.

This clonotype was counted at least ten times. V usage is TRBV7-3 and J usage is TRBJ2-5; 8 bases line up with TRBD1. Germline CDR1 reads SGHTA; CDR2 reads FQGTGA. V trimming: 5 bases; J trimming: 4 bases; junction bases outside the gene matches: 9. CDR3 length: 15 amino acids. The CDR3 sequence: CASSPQGGSSETQYF. The CDR3 bases are TGTGCCAGCAGCCCACAGGGGGGCAGTTCAGAGACCCAGTACTTC. Supplemented by reference TRBV7-3 and TRBJ2-5, the full variable domain reads GAGVSQTPSNKVTEKGKYVELRCDPISGHTALYWYRQSLGQGPEFLIYFQGTGAADDSGLPNDRFFAVRPEGSVSTLKIQRTERGDSAVYLCASSPQGGSSETQYFGPGTRLLVL.

There are a few counts of this clonotype. V and J are TRBV6-2 or TRBV6-3 and TRBJ2-3; D is ambiguous. Germline lookup yields CDR1 MNHEY and CDR2 SVGEGT. The CDR3 runs 14 residues. Trimming took 6 bases from V and 4 from J, leaving 14 bases between them. Here the CDR3 DNA reads TGTGCCAGCAGCTGGTCCCGCCACTCAGATACGCAGTATTTT. As protein: CASSWSRHSDTQYF.

This clonotype was observed a few times. This rearrangement joins TRBV6-1 to TRBJ1-3; D remains unclear. Germline assignment: CDR1 MNHNS and CDR2 SASEGT. CDR3 length: 13 residues. V lost 7 bases and J lost 1, with 8 bases in between. DNA for the CDR3: TGTGCCAGCACCCGCAGGTCTGGAAACACCATATATTTT. As protein: CASTRRSGNTIYF.

This clonotype was recorded many times. The chain is built from TRBV11-3 and TRBJ2-5; the match to TRBD2 covers 7 bases. Germline-derived CDR1 and CDR2 are SGHNT and YENEEA. The CDR3 sequence is 15 residues long. The junction had 6 bases not matched to a gene; V was cut back by 0 bases and J by 5 bases. The CDR3 region is CASSLDPTAGETQYF. The CDR3 DNA follows: TGTGCCAGCAGCTTAGATCCGACAGCGGGGGAGACCCAGTACTTC.

This clonotype was observed a few times. V gene TRBV6-4 combines with J gene TRBJ1-1; D gene ambiguous. From germline, CDR1 is MRHNA and CDR2 SNTAGT. The CDR3 runs to 13 residues. V was trimmed by 6 bases and J by 7 bases, leaving 15 bases between them. CDR3 in DNA: TGTGCCAGCAGACCAACGAGGGCGAGTGAAGCTTTCTTT. Translating gives CASRPTRASEAFF.

This clonotype was observed a few times. This chain connects TRBV13 to TRBJ2-3, with no clear D. CDR3 length: 15 residues. Deletions cut 5 bases from V and 2 bases from J, with 14 bases between. Germline CDR1 is PRHDT and CDR2 is FYEKMQ (reference sequence). The CDR3 loop is CASSRMGGDTDTQYF. The DNA of the CDR3 is TGTGCCAGCAGCCGAATGGGTGGAGACACAGATACGCAGTATTTT.

The genes are TRBV5-1 and TRBJ2-1, with 10 nucleotides matching TRBD1. Germline V gene lookup returns CDR1 SGHRS and CDR2 YFSETQ. The V segment lost 2 bases and the J segment 4 bases; nucleotides outside the gene matches: 9. The CDR3 extends over 17 amino acids. CDR3 sequence (DNA): TGCGCCAGCAGCTTAAACACCGGGACAGGGGATTACAATGAGCAGTTCTTC. Translation: CASSLNTGTGDYNEQFF. The variable domain in full, completed from reference TRBV5-1 and TRBJ2-1, reads KAGVTQTPRYLIKTRGQQVTLSCSPISGHRSVSWYQQTPGQGLQFLFEYFSETQRNKGNFPGRFSGRQFSNSRSEMNVSTLELGDSALYLCASSLNTGTGDYNEQFFGPGTRLTVL.

This clonotype was picked up many times. This chain links TRBV6-5 with TRBJ1-3, with D uncertain. V lost 0 bases and J 0 bases, leaving 18 bases between the germline ends. Looked up from germline, CDR1 is MNHEY and CDR2 is SVGAGI. CDR3 length equals 19 residues. The CDR3 is CASSYSVQHVGNSGNTIYF. The CDR3, as DNA: TGTGCCAGCAGTTACTCGGTTCAACATGTGGGCAACTCTGGAAACACCATATATTTT.

This clonotype was recorded many times. This sequence joins TRBV18 and TRBJ1-2; possibly TRBD1 for D (6 bases). The germline CDR1 and CDR2 sequences are KGHSH and LQKENI. The CDR3 totals 16 residues. The ends were cut back, 3 bases at V and 6 bases at J, with 20 bases in the middle. This CDR3 reads CASSPNLDSPKDGYTF. The DNA for the CDR3 is TGTGCCAGCTCACCGAATCTGGACAGTCCCAAGGATGGCTACACCTTC.

On this clonotype itself: A read error may be the cause here, since a much bigger clone is one base away. In DNA, the CDR3 is TGTGCCAGCAGCCTCCTGGACAGGGGGTTTAACTATGGCTACACCTTC. As protein: CASSLLDRGFNYGYTF. The chain employs TRBV7-3 and TRBJ1-2; TRBD1 agrees at 10 bases. The CDR3 runs 16 residues. The J segment lost 1 base and the V segment lost 5 bases, leaving 7 bases of the junction unmatched. Germline V gives CDR1 SGHTA, CDR2 FQGTGA.

The table lists this clonotype with a few counts. This chain joins TRBV5-6 and TRBJ1-2; unclear D gene. The CDR3 consists of 16 residues. The germline CDR1 and CDR2 sequences are SGHDT and YYEEEE. Trimming stripped 0 bases from V and 4 bases from J, with 16 bases between. The CDR3 coding sequence is TGTGCCAGCAGCTTGGATATCTCCGACGATCTCTATGGCTACACCTTC. This sequence encodes CASSLDISDDLYGYTF.

This clonotype showed up just a few times. The rearrangement joins TRBV9 to TRBJ1-1; D possibly corresponds to TRBD1 (6 bases). This CDR3 has 14 residues. Per the germline V gene, CDR1 is SGDLS and CDR2 is YYNGEE. Trimming left V 3 bases short and J 1 base short, with 10 bases between. For the CDR3, the DNA is TGTGCCAGCAGCGCGGACAGCGGGAACACTGAAGCTTTCTTT. The encoded protein is CASSADSGNTEAFF.

The J gene is TRBJ2-2, the V gene TRBV5-8; 7 bases fit TRBD1. V shed 4 bases and J 5 bases; nucleotides not matched to a gene: 11. Germline assignment: CDR1 SGHTS and CDR2 YDEGEE. The CDR3 contains 16 residues. CDR3 in DNA: TGTGCCAGCAGCAACCCTCCACAGGGGTTAACCGGGGAGCTGTTTTTT. This gives the protein CASSNPPQGLTGELFF.

V is TRBV27 and J is TRBJ2-1, with 9 bases lining up with TRBD2. Germline V CDR1 and CDR2: MNHEY, SMNVEV (reference sequence). With 4 bases clipped from V and 15 bases from J, the junction kept 7 bases outside the gene matches. The CDR3 has 12 amino acids. CDR3 nucleotide sequence: TGTGCCAGCAGTTGGCAGCGGGAGGTTCTGTTCTTC. It translates to CASSWQREVLFF.